The clone carrying this TCR beta chain turned up a few times. Its cognate antigen is unknown. This specimen belongs to a study of blood T cells in healthy people across ages. Using a J-beta primer mix together with a sample-barcoded 5' primer, a second PCR was run for roughly 7 to 12 cycles. TCRdb reprocessed the 5' RACE reads with MiXCR, giving one entry per CDR3 protein. The data contain fewer than 900,000 distinct CDR3 sequences, about 42% of them seen just once; the ten biggest clones take up about 20%. Extractions gave at least 5.5 micrograms of total RNA per sample. Germline values: CDR1 LGHNT, CDR2 FRNRAP. CDR3 length: 15 amino acids. With 10 bases clipped from V and 6 bases from J, the junction kept 10 bases outside the gene matches. Notes on the study in general: With naive T cell percentage, TCR beta diversity showed a strong correlation.

The sequence derives from a woman aged 60-75 years in good health. The chain carries TRBV12-5 and TRBJ2-1; 12 bases agree with TRBD1. The sequenced material came from blood. The CDR3 DNA reads TGTGCTACCGCATCCGGGACAGGGGGCTTCAATGAGCAGTTCTTC. As protein: CATASGTGGFNEQFF.